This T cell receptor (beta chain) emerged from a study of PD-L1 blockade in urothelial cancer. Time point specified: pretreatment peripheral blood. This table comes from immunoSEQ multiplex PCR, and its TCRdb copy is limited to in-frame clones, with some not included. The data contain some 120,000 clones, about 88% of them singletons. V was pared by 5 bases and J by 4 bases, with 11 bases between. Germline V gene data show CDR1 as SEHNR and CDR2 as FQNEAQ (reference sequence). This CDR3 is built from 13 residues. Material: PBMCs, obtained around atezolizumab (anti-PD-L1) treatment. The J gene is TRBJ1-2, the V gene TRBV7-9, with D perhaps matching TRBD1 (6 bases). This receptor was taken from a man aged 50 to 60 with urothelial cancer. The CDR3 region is CASSRDTSYGYTF. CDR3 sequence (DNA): TGTGCCAGCAGCCGGGACACCTCCTATGGCTACACCTTC.